The 15 T cell receptor beta chains reported below all come from one sample, sequenced in a study of cytomegalovirus exposure and HLA in healthy donors. The PCR had 60 Vbeta and 13 Jbeta primers. Profiled with immunoSEQ multiplex PCR; TCRdb holds only in-frame clones, not every one. The repertoire holds approximately 97,000 clones, 70% to 90% seen once, with approximately 2.4% in the top ten. The source material was PBMCs. The receptors were gathered from a man between 35 and 55 years old in good health and CMV-seronegative.

The chain joins TRBV18 to TRBJ1-1; 8 bases align to TRBD1. The CDR3 loop spans 14 amino acids. Unmatched junction bases numbered 7, after V lost 3 bases and J lost 7 bases. Germline V gene lookup returns CDR1 KGHSH and CDR2 LQKENI. CDR3 nucleotides: TGTGCCAGCTCACCGTCTACAGGGGGAGGTGAAGCTTTCTTT. This sequence encodes CASSPSTGGGEAFF.

The sample holds a few counts of this clone. The rearrangement joins TRBV2 to TRBJ2-5; TRBD2 matches at 9 bases. This CDR3 contains 18 residues. V shed 0 bases and J 5 bases; nucleotides not matched to a gene: 13. Germline-derived CDR1 and CDR2 are SNHLY and FYNNEI. The CDR3 region is CASSEALAGAASQETQYF. The CDR3 nucleotides are TGTGCCAGCAGTGAAGCCTTAGCGGGGGCGGCTTCCCAGGAGACCCAGTACTTC.

The V and J genes are TRBV6-5 and TRBJ2-7, with TRBD2 matching over 7 bases. The CDR3 sequence is 15 residues long. Trimming cost V 2 bases and J 0 bases; bases outside gene matches: 4. Looked up from germline, CDR1 is MNHEY and CDR2 is SVGAGI. Written as DNA, the CDR3 is TGTGCCAGCAGTTACGCTAGGGACTACTCCTACGAGCAGTACTTC. This translates into CASSYARDYSYEQYF.

The chain joins TRBV10-1 to TRBJ2-7; no clear D. CDR1 is WNHNN and CDR2 is SYGVQD in the germline V gene (reference sequence). The germline V and J ends were trimmed by 0 bases and 7 bases, with 10 bases remaining between them. The CDR3 extends over 13 amino acids. This chain's CDR3 is CASSESVQAEQYF. DNA for the CDR3: TGCGCCAGCAGTGAGTCTGTCCAGGCTGAGCAGTACTTC.

The gene calls are TRBV5-1 and TRBJ1-2; possibly TRBD1 for D (5 bases). V was shortened by 5 bases and J by 2 bases, with 7 bases between the two germline ends. Germline CDR1 is SGHRS and CDR2 is YFSETQ. CDR3 length: 12 amino acids. CDR3 DNA sequence: TGCGCCAGCAGAACAGGAAACTATGGCTACACCTTC. Translated, it gives CASRTGNYGYTF.

The chain joins TRBV11-2 to TRBJ1-2; TRBD1 aligns across 7 bases. The CDR3 sequence is 12 residues long. The V gene end was trimmed by 7 bases and the J gene end by 8 bases; junction bases not matched to a gene: 7. The germline V gene encodes CDR1 SGHAT and CDR2 FQNNGV. CDR3 loop: CASTTRTGGYTF. CDR3 DNA sequence: TGTGCCAGCACCACACGGACAGGAGGCTACACCTTC. Combining the CDR3 with reference TRBV11-2 and TRBJ1-2 gives the whole variable domain EAGVAQSPRYKIIEKRQSVAFWCNPISGHATLYWYQQILGQGPKLLIQFQNNGVVDDSQLPKDRFSAERLKGVDSTLKIQPAKLEDSAVYLCASTTRTGGYTFGSGTRLTVV.

The chain recombines TRBV29-1 with TRBJ2-5, with TRBD1 as a possible D gene (7 bases). The J call is doubtful: the DNA matches TRBJ2-7 better. The germline V gene has CDR1 SQVTM and CDR2 ANQGSEA. This CDR3 comprises 13 residues. The CDR3 nucleotides are TGCAGCGTTGAAGATCAGGGGGGCTACGAGCAGTACTTC. Its translation is CSVEDQGGYEQYF.

V is TRBV6-5 and J is TRBJ2-7; D is undetermined. There are 12 residues in the CDR3. Germline V gene sequence: CDR1 MNHEY, CDR2 SVGAGI. V lost 4 bases and J lost 6, with 10 bases in between. The CDR3 here is CASSSPSREQYF. The CDR3 bases are TGTGCCAGCAGTTCCCCGAGCCGCGAGCAGTACTTC.

This rearrangement joins TRBV2 to TRBJ1-1, with D maybe TRBD1 (5 bases). The germline V and J ends were trimmed by 7 bases and 2 bases, with 14 bases remaining between them. CDR3 length equals 14 residues. CDR1 is SNHLY, CDR2 FYNNEI, per germline. The CDR3 region is CASILRGLNTEAFF. As DNA, the CDR3 is TGTGCCAGCATATTAAGGGGCCTCAACACTGAAGCTTTCTTT.

The CDR3 bases are TGTGCCAGCAGCGTAGGAAGCGGGGGATTCACAGATACGCAGTATTTT. It specifies CASSVGSGGFTDTQYF. V and J are TRBV9 and TRBJ2-3, with TRBD2 matching over 8 bases. Germline V lookup: CDR1 SGDLS, CDR2 YYNGEE. This CDR3 spans 16 amino acids. The J segment lost 2 bases and the V segment lost 0 bases, leaving 5 bases of the junction unmatched.

The chain is built from TRBV5-1 and TRBJ1-1; D ambiguous. CDR1 and CDR2 from the germline V gene are SGHRS and YFSETQ. Trimming shortened V by 0 bases and J by 1 base, and 10 bases separated the two germline ends. The CDR3 totals 15 residues. The CDR3 region is CASSLAPTQNTEAFF. For the CDR3, the DNA is TGCGCCAGCAGCTTGGCTCCAACTCAGAACACTGAAGCTTTCTTT.

The CDR3, as DNA: TGTGCCAGCAGTTATCGAAACAGGGTTCCAGGTGAAAAACTGTTTTTT. Translation: CASSYRNRVPGEKLFF. The chain carries TRBV21-1 and TRBJ1-4; the table assigns TRBD1, which was not confirmed against the DNA. TRBV21-1 is marked as a pseudogene. The CDR3 is 16 residues long.

The chain recombines TRBV18 with TRBJ2-1; 11 nucleotides line up with TRBD2. Trimming cost V 4 bases and J 12 bases; bases outside gene matches: 23. CDR1 and CDR2 from the germline V gene are KGHSH and LQKENI. The CDR3 extends over 19 amino acids. CDR3 residues: CASSLRDSKTSGGTNGQFF. The CDR3 DNA reads as TGTGCCAGCTCACTCCGCGACAGCAAAACTAGCGGGGGAACCAACGGGCAGTTCTTC.

The chain uses TRBV4-1 and TRBJ2-5; 7 nucleotides agree with TRBD2. The CDR3 is 14 residues long. From germline, CDR1 is MGHRA and CDR2 YSYEKL. The junction had 1 base not matched to a gene; V was cut back by 1 base and J by 2 bases. Written as DNA, the CDR3 is TGCGCCAGCAGCCAAGGGGGGGGGCAAGAGACCCAGTACTTC. Translated: CASSQGGGQETQYF.

This chain connects TRBV7-3 to TRBJ2-3; TRBD2 is a possible D gene (6 bases). The germline V gene encodes CDR1 SGHTA and CDR2 FQGTGA. This CDR3 region has 13 residues. The ends were cut back, 6 bases at V and 6 bases at J, with 13 bases in the middle. CDR3 residues: CASSSGLSDTQYF. CDR3 nucleotides: TGTGCCAGCAGTTCCGGACTATCCGATACGCAGTATTTT. Full variable domain (rest looked up from reference TRBV7-3 and TRBJ2-3): GAGVSQTPSNKVTEKGKYVELRCDPISGHTALYWYRQSLGQGPEFLIYFQGTGAADDSGLPNDRFFAVRPEGSVSTLKIQRTERGDSAVYLCASSSGLSDTQYFGPGTRLTVL.